What follows is one T cell receptor (beta chain) and its context. Its antigen specificity is not known. Qualities for individual bases were not recorded, and no much larger clone is one base off. The record originates from a study of Ad26.COV2.S vaccination and SARS-CoV-2 variants (dated by TCRdb to the early 2020s). Broadly, across the study: Donors in the vaccine arm were drawn from COV1001, a phase I-IIa trial of Ad26.COV2.S in healthy adults that was multicentre, randomized, double-blind and placebo-controlled. The specificity and breadth of SARS-CoV-2-reactive T cell receptors after Ad26.COV2.S vaccination were assessed by TCRbeta repertoire sequencing. The TCR-sequenced set comprised around 32 samples: some 20 Ad26.COV2.S vaccine recipients, 5 placebo recipients and 8 SARS-CoV-2 convalescent individuals. Throughout the experiments and outcome assessment, investigators stayed blinded to trial group allocation. Trial participants were randomized into five groups of five: low-dose or high-dose Ad26.COV2.S given once or twice, or placebo on both occasions. Ad26.COV2.S was given intramuscularly at 5x10^10 or 1x10^11 viral particles, as a single shot or as two shots 56 days apart.

Beyond this particular receptor, the publication reports: The study lacked the statistical power to compare responses across vaccine doses or regimens. Comparable non-spike TCR breadth was observed between vaccine and placebo recipients, consistent with only spike being contained in the vaccine. Spike-specific TCR breadth was higher in Ad26.COV2.S recipients than in placebo recipients (P = 0.0014). Substantial breadth of spike-specific CD8+ and CD4+ T cell responses was reported after vaccination. The authors noted that total T cell responses may have been underestimated by the TCR breadth and depth analyses.

Read against the paper, the sample's treatment or condition label means: some 19 received Ad26.COV2.S at low or high dose, single or two shots; roughly five received placebo; per-sample allocation not given. For vaccine and placebo recipients, repertoires were sequenced using samples collected on day 63 after the first injection. In Cohort 1b, about two dozen adults aged 18-55 years were enrolled at a single site in Boston, USA, between 29 July and 7 August 2020. As a vaccine, Ad26.COV2.S was a replication-incompetent adenovirus type 26 vector that expressed a prefusion-stabilized SARS-CoV-2 spike protein derived from the original Wuhan strain. V gives up 2 bases and J gives up 4 bases, and the segment between their germline ends measures 17 bases. As encoded in the germline V gene, CDR1 is SGHAT while CDR2 is FQNNGV. The CDR3 has 16 amino acids, counting the end cysteine and phenylalanine. Just the 48-base CDR3 DNA is kept, in frame starting at base 1.

The immunoSEQ Assay was the method used to sequence TCRbeta CDR3 regions. After extraction, genomic DNA underwent amplification by bias-controlled multiplex PCR, followed by high-throughput sequencing. The study's own analysis went as follows. To quantify the absolute abundance of every unique TCRbeta CDR3 region, sequences were collapsed and filtered. T cell fraction was estimated by normalizing TCRbeta template counts to usable DNA, with usable DNA measured through amplification of reference genes found in all nucleated cells. Repertoire TCRs were annotated as SARS-CoV-2-specific when V gene, CDR3 amino acid sequence and J gene were exactly matched to a known reactive TCR set. The reference SARS-CoV-2 TCR set was derived from MIRA and filtered for enrichment in COVID-19-positive ImmuneCODE repertoires, a step that removed public or cross-reactive TCRs. Based on the MIRA antigens, annotated TCRs were further analysed at the level of specific ORF or position within ORF. Depth was the summed frequency of annotated unique rearrangements, while breadth was defined as annotated unique rearrangements over total unique productive rearrangements. Two-sided Wilcoxon rank-sum tests were used to compare TCR breadth between groups. Held by TCRdb, this immuneACCESS table contains in-frame sequences only and omits some clones. Under half of the omission traces to an unresolved V gene where checked; the cause of the rest is unknown. D and trimming were read from the DNA, whereas the V and J calls and clone size are those reported in that table. The sample table holds approximately 410,000 clones, of which roughly 88% were seen once. Less than 4% of the sample is taken by the ten largest.

The rearranged segments are TRBV11-2 and TRBJ1-2, with the D gene not confidently named. This sample comprised peripheral blood, obtained in a trial of Ad26.COV2.S vaccine versus placebo. The receptor comes from a person between 18 and 59 years old who received the Ad26.COV2.S COVID-19 vaccine or a placebo. CDR3 loop: CASSLTGFGESYGYTF. The DNA sequence reads TGTGCCAGCAGCTTAACGGGGTTTGGGGAAAGCTATGGCTACACCTTC.